This T cell receptor beta chain was captured in a study of human thymus T cells. Resections from corrective heart surgery provided thymus tissue. Germline CDR1 reads SGDLS; CDR2 reads YYNGEE. This CDR3 is built from 17 residues. V was clipped by 0 bases and J by 0 bases; unmatched bases: 8. Using immunoSEQ multiplex PCR, the repertoire was profiled, and TCRdb retains in-frame clones only, with some absent. Of about 78,000 clones in the sample, roughly 96% were seen once. The gene calls are TRBV9 and TRBJ1-2, with 7 bases fitting TRBD1. This clonotype originated in a boy younger than two with a congenital heart defect but otherwise immunologically healthy. Sequencing was carried out using thymus tissue. The CDR3 loop is CASSVASGTAANYGYTF. CDR3 nucleotide sequence: TGTGCCAGCAGCGTAGCTTCGGGGACAGCCGCTAACTATGGCTACACCTTC.